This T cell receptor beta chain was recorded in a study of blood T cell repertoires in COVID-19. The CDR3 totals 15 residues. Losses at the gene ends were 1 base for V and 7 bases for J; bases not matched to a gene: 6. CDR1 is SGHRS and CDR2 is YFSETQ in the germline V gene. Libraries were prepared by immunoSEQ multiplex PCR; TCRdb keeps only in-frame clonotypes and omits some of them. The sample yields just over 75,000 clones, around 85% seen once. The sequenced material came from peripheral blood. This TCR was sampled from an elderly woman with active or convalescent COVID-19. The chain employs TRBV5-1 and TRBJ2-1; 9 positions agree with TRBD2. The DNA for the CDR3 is TGCGCCAGCAGCTTGCCGCTAGCGGGATGGAATGAGCAGTTCTTC. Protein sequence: CASSLPLAGWNEQFF.